Here is one T cell receptor beta chain with its context. Data came from immunoSEQ multiplex PCR; TCRdb stores just in-frame clones and leaves some out. This sample has about 200,000 clones, with approximately 81% found just once. This sample was taken from a study of blood T cell repertoires in COVID-19. Deletions cut 0 bases from V and 4 bases from J, with 10 bases between. CDR1 is LGHNA, CDR2 YNFKEQ, per germline. The CDR3 contains 15 residues. The sequencing sample was made of peripheral blood. The chain uses TRBV4-2 and TRBJ1-3, with no clear D. This sequence originates from a woman aged 80 or over with acute or convalescent COVID-19. CDR3 protein: CASSQDRTEGNTIYF. CDR3 DNA: TGTGCCAGCAGCCAAGACCGCACAGAGGGAAACACCATATATTTT.